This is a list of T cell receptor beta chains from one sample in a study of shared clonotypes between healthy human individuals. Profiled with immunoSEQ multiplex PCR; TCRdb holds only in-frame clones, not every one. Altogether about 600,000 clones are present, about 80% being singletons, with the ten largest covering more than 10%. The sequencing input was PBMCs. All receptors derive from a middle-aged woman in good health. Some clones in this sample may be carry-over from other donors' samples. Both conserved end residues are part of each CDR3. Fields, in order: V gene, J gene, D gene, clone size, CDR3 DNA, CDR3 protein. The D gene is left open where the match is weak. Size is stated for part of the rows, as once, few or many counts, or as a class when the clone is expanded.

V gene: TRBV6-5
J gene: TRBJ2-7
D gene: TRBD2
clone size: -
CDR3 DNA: TGTGCCAGCAGTTGGGATCGCGGGAGGAACTACGAGCAGTACTTC
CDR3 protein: CASSWDRGRNYEQYF

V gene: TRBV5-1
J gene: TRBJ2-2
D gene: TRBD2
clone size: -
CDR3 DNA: TGCGCCAGCAGCTTGGTAGCGGGACGCGACACCGGGGAGCTGTTTTTT
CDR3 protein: CASSLVAGRDTGELFF

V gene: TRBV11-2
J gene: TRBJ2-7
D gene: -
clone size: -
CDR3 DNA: TGTGCCAGCAGCTTATTCGACTACGAGCAGTACTTC
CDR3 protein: CASSLFDYEQYF

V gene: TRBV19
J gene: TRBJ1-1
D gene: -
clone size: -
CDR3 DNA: TGTGCCAGTAGAGACGGGATCTACACTGAAGCTTTCTTT
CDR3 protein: CASRDGIYTEAFF

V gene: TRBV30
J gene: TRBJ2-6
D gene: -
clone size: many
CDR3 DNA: TGTGCCTGGAGTAAAAGGGGTTTACGCTCTGGGGCCAACGTCCTGACTTTC
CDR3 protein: CAWSKRGLRSGANVLTF

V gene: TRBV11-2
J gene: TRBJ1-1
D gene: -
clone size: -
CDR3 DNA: TGTGCCAGCAGCTTAGGGACCGGGAGCCTCCTTCCTGAAGCTTTCTTT
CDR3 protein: CASSLGTGSLLPEAFF

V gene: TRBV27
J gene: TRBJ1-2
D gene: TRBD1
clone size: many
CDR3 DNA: TGTGCCAGCAGTCCGAGACAGGGGGGGAACTATGGCTACACCTTC
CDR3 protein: CASSPRQGGNYGYTF

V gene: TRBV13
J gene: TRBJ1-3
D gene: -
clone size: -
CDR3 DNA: TGTGCCAGCAGCCAAACGGGAAACACCATATATTTT
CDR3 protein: CASSQTGNTIYF

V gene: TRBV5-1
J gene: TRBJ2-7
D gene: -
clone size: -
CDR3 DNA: TGCGCCAGCAGCTTGGGAGTAGGAAGGGACTACGAGCAGTACTTC
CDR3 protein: CASSLGVGRDYEQYF

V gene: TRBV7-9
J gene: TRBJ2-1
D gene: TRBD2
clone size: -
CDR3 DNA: TGTGCCAGCGGAACTAGCGGGAGAAATGAGCAGTTCTTC
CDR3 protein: CASGTSGRNEQFF

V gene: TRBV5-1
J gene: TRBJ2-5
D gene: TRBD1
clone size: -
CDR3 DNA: TGCGCCAGCAGCAGGGACAGGCAAGAGACCCAGTACTTC
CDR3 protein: CASSRDRQETQYF

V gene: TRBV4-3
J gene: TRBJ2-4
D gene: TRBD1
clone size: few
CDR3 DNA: TGCGCCAGCAGCCAAGGGGGAATTGAGGGGGCTCAGTACTTC
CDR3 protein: CASSQGGIEGAQYF